A selection of T cell receptor beta chains follows, all from one sample in a study of OX40 agonist ivuxolimab in advanced cancers. TCRdb keeps only in-frame clones here, not all; method: immunoSEQ multiplex PCR. The sample contains some 86,000 clones, approximately 92% of which appear only once. The specimen comprised CD4+ or CD8+ T cells sorted from blood, sampled in a trial of the OX40 agonist ivuxolimab. The receptors originated from an adult with an advanced solid tumor such as melanoma, head and neck, liver or kidney cancer. Both conserved end residues are trimmed from each CDR3. Each record gives: V gene, CDR3 protein.

V: TRBV21-1; CDR3: ASSRTRLAGSSTDTQY
V: TRBV4-2; CDR3: ASRKGQAYGYT
V: TRBV19; CDR3: ASSIEAGGETQY
V: TRBV27; CDR3: ASSSRPSAEQY
V: TRBV19; CDR3: ASSRTSSYEQY
V: TRBV20-1; CDR3: SARRRNEQF
V: TRBV10-3; CDR3: AISDSENTEAF
V: TRBV10-3; CDR3: AISESAGGPSNEQF
V: TRBV9; CDR3: ASSARPQGDEKLF
V: TRBV27; CDR3: ASSQGGRETQY
V: TRBV18; CDR3: ASSPPDLIVNTEAF
V: TRBV30; CDR3: ASDPVRGSGNTIY
V: TRBV28; CDR3: ASSFTKSNRGGNYEQY
V: TRBV5-1; CDR3: ASSLTVNTEAF